What follows is one T cell receptor beta chain and its context. Which antigen it targets is not known. No base-level quality is on record; no much larger clone is a single base apart. Libraries came from PCR. The sequencer was an Illumina HiSeq 2500. To normalize quantification of the TCRbeta repertoire, the TCR libraries were built with molecular barcoding that relied on unique molecular identifiers. TCRdb handled the public reads itself, with Q25 trimming in fastp and clone calling in MiXCR, and kept productive beta chains. CDR3 protein duplicates are merged, each entry listing the most common genes and DNA. The sample records about 610,000 distinct CDR3 sequences, over 9.5% of which are singletons. The ten most abundant clones make up less than 5% of the sample. The sample is drawn from a study of T-cell reconstitution after alpha-beta-depleted transplantation in children (dated by TCRdb to the mid-2010s). Turning to the overall study: The study quantitatively tracked T-cell immune reconstitution after TCRalphabeta/CD19-depleted allogeneic hematopoietic cell transplantation in children using TCR repertoire profiling.

V is trimmed back by 5 bases and J by 0 bases, and the junction contains 6 bases that no gene match accounts for. Sequences SGHDN (CDR1) and FVKESK (CDR2) are obtained from the germline V gene. The CDR3 holds 16 amino acids from the cysteine to the phenylalanine. Kept here is only the CDR3 DNA, which spans 48 bases and is read in frame from base 1. The rearranged segments are TRBV14 and TRBJ2-2, with 7 bases aligning to TRBD1. This sequence was found in a human donor who donated a stem cell graft to a child with acute myeloid leukemia. The specimen comprised PBMCs from the stem cell graft donor, sampled from the stem cell graft. The encoded CDR3 is CASSERTGANTGELFF. The DNA is TGTGCCAGCAGCGAAAGGACAGGTGCGAACACCGGGGAGCTGTTTTTT.